This TCR beta chain was sequenced during a study of quantifying T cell responses using KT2 cells. Overall study: cDNA was made from DNase-treated RNA using alpha and beta constant primers.

Each cDNA got a UMI-containing oligo ligated at its 3' end. The first PCR ran roughly 4 cycles with an equimolar RC1.1 and RC1.2 beta primer mix. Using its own MiXCR run on the UMI-ligation and nested PCR reads, TCRdb lists one record per CDR3 protein. The sample yields about 50,000 distinct CDR3 sequences, around 10% seen once. This clonotype occurred a few times. The V and J ends lost 1 base and 7 bases respectively, with 13 bases between them. This CDR3 region has 13 residues. CDR1 is SQVTM and CDR2 is ANQGSEA in the germline V gene. The J gene is TRBJ1-2, the V gene TRBV29-1; possible D gene TRBD1, 5 bases. This TCR came from a human donor. Source material: PBMCs spiked with cells of the T cell clone KT2. CDR3 sequence: CSVEGVGAGGYTF. The DNA of the CDR3 is TGCAGCGTTGAAGGCGTTGGGGCTGGTGGCTACACCTTC.